This T cell receptor (beta chain) was sequenced for a study of blood T cell repertoires in COVID-19. As for the study in general: Collection of acute and convalescent COVID-19 samples took place in the United States, Italy and Spain. From T cells, B-cell-depleted T cells, or PBMCs came the material, which was cDNA or gDNA.

The germline V gene has CDR1 KGHSH and CDR2 LQKENI. The CDR3 sequence is 13 residues long. The authors' processing: Estimation of nucleated cell counts relied on the amplification of reference gene primers. This table comes from immunoSEQ multiplex PCR, and its TCRdb copy is limited to in-frame clones, with some not included. The D gene and trimming were derived from the DNA, and the V and J assignments and clone size from that table. This table holds around 160,000 clones, approximately 80% found once. This clone was counted once. At one boundary the junction diverges from the germline segment, which might be a read error.

This receptor was obtained from a woman older than 75 with acute or convalescent COVID-19. The rearrangement joins TRBV18 to TRBJ1-5, with TRBD1 identical over 7 bases. Source material: peripheral blood. The CDR3 DNA reads as TGTGCCAGTTCACTGGACAGGAATCAGCCCCAGCATTTT. It specifies CASSLDRNQPQHF. Supplemented by reference TRBV18 and TRBJ1-5, the full variable domain reads NAGVMQNPRHLVRRRGQEARLRCSPMKGHSHVYWYRQLPEEGLKFMVYLQKENIIDESGMPKERFSAEFPKEGPSILRIQQVVRGDSAAYFCASSLDRNQPQHFGDGTRLSIL.